What follows is one T cell receptor (beta chain) and its context. The record originates from a study of blood T cell repertoires in COVID-19. Study as a whole: Acute and convalescent COVID-19 specimens originated in the United States, Italy and Spain. T cells, B-cell-depleted T cells, or PBMCs provided the cDNA or gDNA that served as material.

Original processing methods: Using reference gene primer amplification, nucleated cell counts were estimated. Repertoires were generated with immunoSEQ multiplex PCR, while TCRdb's copy carries only in-frame clones and drops some. V and J calls and clone size come straight from that table; D and trimming were deduced from the DNA. The profile shows approximately 130,000 clones, approximately 85% of them singletons. The CDR3 extends over 16 amino acids. In germline, CDR1 is MDHEN, CDR2 SYDVKM. Germline trimming cut 6 bases from V and 3 bases from J; bases unmatched to any gene: 7. Sequenced input: peripheral blood. The gene calls are TRBV28 and TRBJ1-5, with 11 bases fitting TRBD1. The receptor comes from a human donor in a cohort sampled during active COVID-19. The CDR3 DNA reads TGTGCCAGCAGCACTTGGACAGGGGGCTACAATCAGCCCCAGCATTTT. Residues: CASSTWTGGYNQPQHF.